The entry that follows covers one TCR beta chain sequence. The antigen is undetermined. This specimen belongs to a study of yellow fever vaccine responses in identical twins. MiXCR, run by TCRdb on the RT-PCR reads, gives a single entry per CDR3 protein. The table records almost 2,500 distinct CDR3 sequences, 82% of them present only once. Study observations and caveats: Twins' vaccine T cell responses were reported to seem partly convergent and partly personalized.

The CDR3 has 13 residues. The germline V and J ends were trimmed by 0 bases and 3 bases, with 6 bases remaining between them. CDR1 and CDR2 from the germline V gene are GTSNPN and SVGIG (reference sequence). Sequencing was performed on T cells from blood (PBMCs), unsorted or a sorted subset (not recorded which), taken before or after yellow fever vaccination (not recorded which). The chain uses TRBV30 and TRBJ2-1; no reliable D call. The TCR was taken from a woman younger than 35 who received the yellow fever vaccine. The CDR3 DNA reads as TGTGCCTGGAGTGTAATGGGCTACAATGAGCAGTTCTTC. Protein: CAWSVMGYNEQFF.